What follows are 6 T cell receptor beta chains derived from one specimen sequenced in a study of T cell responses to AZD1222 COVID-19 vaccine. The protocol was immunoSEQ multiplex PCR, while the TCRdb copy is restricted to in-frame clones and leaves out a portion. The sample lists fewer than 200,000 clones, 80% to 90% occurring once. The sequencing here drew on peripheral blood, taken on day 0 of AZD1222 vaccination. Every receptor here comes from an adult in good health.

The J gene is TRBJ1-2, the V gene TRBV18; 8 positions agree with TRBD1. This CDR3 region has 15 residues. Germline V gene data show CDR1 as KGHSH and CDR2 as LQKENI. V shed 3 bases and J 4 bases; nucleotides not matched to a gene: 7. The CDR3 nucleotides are TGTGCCAGCTCACCTTACGGGACAGGCGCCTATGGCTACACCTTC. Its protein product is CASSPYGTGAYGYTF.

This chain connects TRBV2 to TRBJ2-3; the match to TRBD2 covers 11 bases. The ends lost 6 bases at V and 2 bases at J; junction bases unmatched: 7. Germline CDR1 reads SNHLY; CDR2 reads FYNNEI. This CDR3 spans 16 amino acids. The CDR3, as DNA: TGTGCCAGCAGCGTGGGACTAGCGGAGCACACAGATACGCAGTATTTT. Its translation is CASSVGLAEHTDTQYF.

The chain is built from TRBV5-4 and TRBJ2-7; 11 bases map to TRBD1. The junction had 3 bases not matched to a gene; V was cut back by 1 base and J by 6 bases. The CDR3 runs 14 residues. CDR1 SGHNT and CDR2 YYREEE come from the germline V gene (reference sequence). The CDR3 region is CASSLRGQGGEQYF. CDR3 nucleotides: TGTGCCAGCAGCTTGAGGGGACAGGGGGGCGAGCAGTACTTC.

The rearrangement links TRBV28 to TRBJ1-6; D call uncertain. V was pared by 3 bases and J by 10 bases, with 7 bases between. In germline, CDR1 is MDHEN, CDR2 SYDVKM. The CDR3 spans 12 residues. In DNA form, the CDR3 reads TGTGCCAGCAGTTTCGTGGTCTCACCCCTCCACTTT. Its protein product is CASSFVVSPLHF.

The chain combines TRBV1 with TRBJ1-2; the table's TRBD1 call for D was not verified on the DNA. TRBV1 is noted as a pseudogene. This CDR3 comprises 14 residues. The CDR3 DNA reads TGCACCAGCAGCCGATGGACAGTTAACTATGGCTACACCTTC. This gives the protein CTSSRWTVNYGYTF.

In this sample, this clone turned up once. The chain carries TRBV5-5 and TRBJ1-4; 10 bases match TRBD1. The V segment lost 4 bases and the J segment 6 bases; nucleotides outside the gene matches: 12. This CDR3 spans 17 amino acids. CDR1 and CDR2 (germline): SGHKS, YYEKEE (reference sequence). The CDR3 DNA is TGTGCCAGCAGCCCACCAACTTCCGGGACAGGGGATGAAAAACTGTTTTTT. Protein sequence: CASSPPTSGTGDEKLFF.